A single sample is the source of the 2 T cell receptor beta chains below, sequenced in a study of cytomegalovirus exposure and HLA in healthy donors. The PCR contained 60 Vbeta and 13 Jbeta primers. TCRdb's table, derived via immunoSEQ multiplex PCR, lists solely in-frame clones and lacks some. The listing contains 45,000 to 55,000 clones. Sequencing input: PBMCs. The receptors were sampled from a male donor in good health and CMV-seropositive.

This rearrangement joins TRBV27 to TRBJ2-7, with 10 bases identical to TRBD2. CDR1 and CDR2 from the germline V gene are MNHEY and SMNVEV (reference sequence). Unmatched junction bases numbered 6, after V lost 3 bases and J lost 4 bases. CDR3 length equals 15 residues. The CDR3 DNA reads as TGTGCCAGCAGTTTCAGCGGGGGGGCTGTATACGAGCAGTACTTC. Encoded protein: CASSFSGGAVYEQYF.

The chain has TRBV18 and TRBJ2-1; tentative D call: TRBD1 (6 bases). V was cut by 0 bases and J by 4 bases, with 13 bases left in between. Per the germline V gene, CDR1 is KGHSH and CDR2 is LQKENI. The CDR3 covers 16 residues. CDR3 in amino acids: CASSPPGAGSYNEQFF. CDR3 DNA: TGTGCCAGCTCACCACCGGGGGCAGGGTCTTACAATGAGCAGTTCTTC.